The rows below give T cell receptor beta chains drawn from one sample of a study of cytomegalovirus exposure and HLA in healthy donors. Method: immunoSEQ multiplex PCR; TCRdb's copy keeps in-frame clones and lacks some. The data hold about 170,000 clones, with 73% observed a single time. Sample: PBMCs. The receptor set was obtained from a woman between 18 and 29 years old in good health and CMV-seropositive. The CDR3 runs from the conserved cysteine through the conserved F or W. D genes are given only for firm matches. For some rows the clone size is stated as once, few or many, or as a class when expanded; others skip it.

>14|TRBJ2-2|.|.|TRBV5-4
CASSLDRYTGELFF
TGTGCCAGCAGCTTGGATAGATACACCGGGGAGCTGTTTTTT
>14|TRBJ1-2|TRBD1|.|TRBV18
CASSSRTGEEGYTF
TGTGCCAGCTCATCGAGGACAGGGGAGGAAGGCTACACCTTC
>15|TRBJ2-5|TRBD1|.|TRBV6-5
CASRTERDRQETQYF
TGTGCCAGCAGAACCGAAAGGGACAGACAAGAGACCCAGTACTTC
>14|TRBJ2-3|TRBD2|many|TRBV6-4
CASSERGGTDTQYF
TGTGCCAGCAGTGAGCGGGGGGGCACAGATACGCAGTATTTT
>20|TRBJ2-1|TRBD2|.|TRBV14
CASSPSGGLAGKWGVNEQFF
TGTGCCAGCAGCCCCTCCGGGGGACTAGCGGGGAAGTGGGGTGTGAATGAGCAGTTCTTC
>15|TRBJ2-2|TRBD2|few|TRBV6-1
CASTSGGANTGELFF
TGTGCCAGCACTAGCGGGGGGGCGAACACCGGGGAGCTGTTTTTT
>15|TRBJ1-1|.|.|TRBV29-1
CSVEDGNRVYTEAFF
TGCAGCGTTGAAGATGGGAACAGGGTGTACACTGAAGCTTTCTTT
>17|TRBJ2-3|TRBD2|.|TRBV6-4
CASTGSRPSGPTDTQYF
TGTGCCAGCACCGGGTCCCGGCCTAGCGGACCCACAGATACGCAGTATTTT
>15|TRBJ2-1|.|.|TRBV4-2
CASSQSGGTYNEQFF
TGTGCCAGCAGCCAATCTGGGGGCACCTACAATGAGCAGTTCTTC
>15|TRBJ2-7|TRBD1|.|TRBV25-1
CASRDSRGPAYEQYF
TGTGCCAGCAGGGACTCCAGGGGGCCCGCCTACGAGCAGTACTTC
>14|TRBJ1-6|TRBD1|once|TRBV5-6
CASSPGTGVSPLHF
TGTGCCAGCAGCCCCGGGACAGGGGTTTCACCCCTCCACTTT
>14|TRBJ2-1|.|.|TRBV30
CAWIRRDHNNEQFF
TGTGCCTGGATCCGGAGGGACCACAACAATGAGCAGTTCTTC
>13|TRBJ1-1|.|.|TRBV5-1
CASSLVQETEAFF
TGCGCCAGCAGCTTGGTACAGGAGACTGAAGCTTTCTTT
>13|TRBJ1-6|.|.|TRBV19
CASGSSGDSPLHF
TGTGCCAGCGGGTCGTCCGGAGATTCACCCCTCCACTTT
>13|TRBJ1-6|.|.|TRBV29-1
CSVVFTANSPLHF
TGCAGCGTTGTATTCACAGCTAATTCACCCCTCCACTTT
>14|TRBJ2-2|.|.|TRBV7-9
CASRSAGNTGELFF
TGTGCCAGCAGATCCGCGGGGAACACCGGGGAGCTGTTTTTT
>16|TRBJ2-2|.|few|TRBV11-2
CASGRSKQGSTGELFF
TGTGCCAGCGGGAGATCCAAACAGGGTTCTACCGGGGAGCTGTTTTTT
>14|TRBJ1-1|TRBD1|few|TRBV29-1
CSVRTGGANTEAFF
TGCAGCGTGCGCACAGGGGGCGCGAACACTGAAGCTTTCTTT
>14|TRBJ1-4|.|.|TRBV5-5
CASSFRGYNEKLFF
TGTGCCAGCAGCTTTAGAGGATATAATGAAAAACTGTTTTTT
>16|TRBJ2-7|.|.|TRBV21-1
CASSPVRDRGYYEQYF
TGTGCCAGCAGCCCGGTACGGGACAGGGGATACTACGAGCAGTACTTC
>16|TRBJ2-3|TRBD2|.|TRBV5-8
CASSPTSSPSTDTQYF
TGTGCCAGCAGCCCGACTAGCAGCCCTAGCACAGATACGCAGTATTTT
>17|TRBJ2-7|.|.|TRBV2
CASASDHPGIWFYEQYF
TGTGCCAGCGCCAGCGACCACCCAGGGATTTGGTTTTACGAGCAGTACTTC
>13|TRBJ1-4|TRBD1|.|TRBV5-8
CASSFQGDEKLFF
TGTGCCAGCAGCTTCCAGGGGGATGAAAAACTGTTTTTT
>15|TRBJ2-2|TRBD2|.|TRBV2
CASSELAGNTGELFF
TGTGCCAGCAGTGAACTAGCGGGTAACACCGGGGAGCTGTTTTTT
>15|TRBJ1-1|.|.|TRBV27
CASSFDSGMNIEAFF
TGTGCCAGCAGTTTTGATTCAGGGATGAACATTGAAGCTTTCTTT
>15|TRBJ2-7|TRBD1|few|TRBV2
CASSEGGTGTYEQYF
TGTGCCAGCAGTGAAGGAGGGACAGGGACCTACGAGCAGTACTTC
>14|TRBJ1-2|.|.|TRBV5-1
CASSVGPRDYGYTF
TGCGCCAGCAGCGTGGGACCCAGGGACTATGGCTACACCTTC
>14|TRBJ2-7|.|.|TRBV7-2
CASSLRTLSYEQYF
TGTGCCAGCAGCTTAAGGACACTCTCCTACGAGCAGTACTTC
>12|TRBJ2-3|.|.|TRBV7-9
CSSSPRDLAQYF
TGTTCCAGCAGCCCTCGGGATTTGGCGCAGTATTTT
>16|TRBJ2-3|TRBD2|.|TRBV5-4
CASSPGLAGVTDTQYF
TGTGCCAGCAGCCCGGGGCTAGCGGGCGTAACAGATACGCAGTATTTT
>13|TRBJ1-1|TRBD1|.|TRBV10-3
CATTGQGVTEAFF
TGTGCCACCACGGGACAGGGAGTCACTGAAGCTTTCTTT
>13|TRBJ2-3|TRBD1|.|TRBV5-1
CASSPGQGFTQYF
TGCGCCAGCAGCCCGGGACAGGGTTTTACGCAGTATTTT
>15|TRBJ2-7|TRBD2|.|TRBV7-2
CASSLISAGGYEQYF
TGTGCCAGCAGCTTAATAAGCGCGGGGGGCTACGAGCAGTACTTC
>16|TRBJ1-3|TRBD1|.|TRBV7-2
CASSPLAGTGRNTIYF
TGTGCCAGCAGCCCCCTAGCCGGGACAGGCAGAAACACCATATATTTT
>14|TRBJ2-1|.|.|TRBV7-3
CASSPRLGDNEQFF
TGTGCCAGCAGCCCGAGACTAGGGGACAATGAGCAGTTCTTC
>17|TRBJ2-4|.|.|TRBV4-2
CASSQDIPLKSRNIQYF
TGTGCCAGCAGCCAAGATATCCCCCTCAAGTCACGGAACATTCAGTACTTC
>18|TRBJ1-3|.|.|TRBV7-9
CASSPRLDFHSSGNTIYF
TGTGCCAGCAGCCCCAGACTCGACTTTCATAGCTCTGGAAACACCATATATTTT
>13|TRBJ2-7|.|.|TRBV7-2
CASSLVWGDEQYF
TGTGCCAGCAGCTTAGTTTGGGGGGACGAGCAGTACTTC
>12|TRBJ1-1|.|.|TRBV29-1
CSVGQENTEAFF
TGCAGCGTTGGGCAGGAGAACACTGAAGCTTTCTTT
>19|TRBJ1-5|.|few|TRBV7-8
CASSKSPGTEFTSNQPQHF
TGTGCCAGCAGCAAATCGCCAGGTACAGAGTTTACCTCGAATCAGCCCCAGCATTTT
>11|TRBJ2-7|.|.|TRBV29-1
CSVLEGREQYF
TGCAGCGTTCTGGAGGGTAGGGAGCAGTACTTC
>13|TRBJ2-5|.|.|TRBV19
CASTVEGQETQYF
TGTGCCAGTACGGTAGAGGGCCAAGAGACCCAGTACTTC
>16|TRBJ2-7|TRBD1|.|TRBV28
CASSSPGQGLLYEQYF
TGTGCCAGCAGTTCCCCCGGACAGGGTCTCCTCTACGAGCAGTACTTC
>15|TRBJ2-5|TRBD2|.|TRBV5-1
CASSLVGLPQETQYF
TGCGCCAGCAGCTTGGTGGGACTACCACAAGAGACCCAGTACTTC
>15|TRBJ2-7|.|.|TRBV4-3
CASSQDLQAYYEQYF
TGCGCCAGCAGCCAAGATCTTCAAGCCTATTACGAGCAGTACTTC
>12|TRBJ1-4|.|.|TRBV30
CAWSRRLEELFF
TGTGCCTGGAGTAGAAGGCTCGAGGAACTGTTTTTT
>15|TRBJ2-5|TRBD2|.|TRBV2
CASSGGLAGQETQYF
TGTGCCAGCAGTGGGGGACTAGCGGGGCAAGAGACCCAGTACTTC
>15|TRBJ1-5|.|.|TRBV6-6
CASSSALRMYQPQHF
TGTGCCAGCAGTAGCGCCCTTCGAATGTATCAGCCCCAGCATTTT
>19|TRBJ2-1|.|.|TRBV11-2
CASSLGFYWGIEGGNEQFF
TGTGCCAGCAGCTTAGGTTTCTACTGGGGAATCGAAGGGGGCAATGAGCAGTTCTTC
>16|TRBJ1-1|.|.|TRBV6-5
CASSYTPGQRNTEAFF
TGTGCCAGCAGTTACACCCCCGGACAGAGGAACACTGAAGCTTTCTTT
>13|TRBJ1-6|.|.|TRBV6-6
CAIAVGGFSPLHF
TGTGCCATCGCGGTGGGGGGATTCTCACCCCTCCACTTT
>13|TRBJ2-3|.|.|TRBV27
CASSLSYSDTQYF
TGTGCCAGCAGTTTATCCTATTCAGATACGCAGTATTTT
>15|TRBJ2-7|TRBD2|.|TRBV4-3
CASSQGTSGGYEQYF
TGCGCCAGCAGCCAGGGGACTAGCGGGGGTTACGAGCAGTACTTC